These T cell receptor beta chains were read from a single sample in a study of CD8+ T cells in alopecia areata. TCRdb keeps only in-frame clones here, not all; method: immunoSEQ multiplex PCR. The sample lists fewer than 90,000 clones, about 51% seen once, with around 5% in the top ten. The sequenced sample consisted of NKG2D-high CD8+ T cells sorted from blood. These TCRs come from a human donor with alopecia areata. Both conserved end residues are trimmed from each CDR3. Each record gives: D gene, V gene, J gene, CDR3 protein. A D gene is named only where the DNA matches it firmly.

.	TRBV4-3	TRBJ1-2	ASSQDYAYGYT
.	TRBV2	TRBJ2-1	ASSEGPYNEQF
.	TRBV4-1	TRBJ1-1	ASSQQGSTEAF
.	TRBV29-1	TRBJ2-6	SVTGTRASSGANVLT
TRBD2	TRBV6-6	TRBJ2-5	ASTPGGETQY
.	TRBV4-1	TRBJ1-5	ASSQAAPNQPQH
.	TRBV30	TRBJ2-1	AWSVLGGRYNEQF
TRBD1	TRBV28	TRBJ1-6	ASSFGQDNSPLH
TRBD1	TRBV5-6	TRBJ2-7	ASSLAGGSSYEQY
TRBD1	TRBV2	TRBJ2-3	ASSRWTGGADTQY
.	TRBV28	TRBJ2-7	ASSKRQEGIYEQY
.	TRBV14	TRBJ2-1	ASSPERREKGNEQF
TRBD1	TRBV4-1	TRBJ1-5	ASSQRTGDGQPQH
.	TRBV9	TRBJ2-2	ASSGLQGEAGELF
.	TRBV5-1	TRBJ2-6	ASSLEDRDSGANVLT
TRBD1	TRBV27	TRBJ1-2	ASSLSGQGYYGYT
.	TRBV4-1	TRBJ2-5	ASSQSLVETQY
.	TRBV30	TRBJ2-3	AWSGSTDTQY
TRBD2	TRBV27	TRBJ2-1	ASRGLAGGPSSYNEQF
.	TRBV27	TRBJ1-2	ASSSGRGYT
.	TRBV7-8	TRBJ2-5	ASSDLQETQY
.	TRBV5-1	TRBJ1-5	ASSLHTEYNQPQH
.	TRBV9	TRBJ2-5	ASSVGGGGQETQY
TRBD2	TRBV29-1	TRBJ2-1	SLKGLAGAFYNEQF
.	TRBV29-1	TRBJ1-1	SVEEGTEAF
.	TRBV30	TRBJ2-6	ALEGSAGSGANVLT